A selection of T cell receptor beta chains follows, all from one sample in a study of blood T cell repertoires in COVID-19. Clones were sequenced by immunoSEQ multiplex PCR, and TCRdb holds only the in-frame ones, with some missing. Altogether 100,000 to 150,000 clones are present, more than 70% being singletons, with the ten largest covering less than 2%. The specimen was peripheral blood. These receptors came from a human donor in a cohort sampled during active COVID-19. CDR3s include the opening cysteine and the closing phenylalanine or tryptophan. The D gene is left open where the match is weak. Some rows have no size entry. The others give once, few or many, or a class for an expanded clone.

len	v_gene	d_gene	j_gene	abundance	CDR3nt	CDR3aa
13	TRBV19	-	TRBJ2-2	-	TGTGCCAGTATAGAGCAGGTCACCGGGGAGCTGTTTTTT	CASIEQVTGELFF
17	TRBV5-1	TRBD2	TRBJ2-2	-	TGCGCCAGCAGCGTGGGGACTAGCGGGAGGAACACCGGGGAGCTGTTTTTT	CASSVGTSGRNTGELFF
14	TRBV5-6	-	TRBJ2-5	-	TGTGCCAGCAGCTTGCTGGGCGTTGAAGAGACCCAGTACTTC	CASSLLGVEETQYF
11	TRBV20-1	-	TRBJ2-7	once	TGCAGTGCTAGTAGGGGCTACGAGCAGTACTTC	CSASRGYEQYF
14	TRBV6-5	-	TRBJ2-5	-	TGTGCCAGCCTTGGCAGGGTGACACAAGAGACCCAGTACTTC	CASLGRVTQETQYF
15	TRBV30	-	TRBJ1-6	-	TGTGCCTGGAGTGTACTTCGCGGGGCCAATTCACCCCTCCACTTT	CAWSVLRGANSPLHF
13	TRBV12-3/TRBV12-4	-	TRBJ1-1	-	TGTGCCAGCAGCCCGACAGGGAACACTGAAGCTTTCTTT	CASSPTGNTEAFF
17	TRBV2	TRBD2	TRBJ2-4	-	TGTGCCAGCAGCCTGACTAGCGGGGGACTAGCCAAAAACATTCAGTACTTC	CASSLTSGGLAKNIQYF
11	TRBV7-2	-	TRBJ2-5	-	TGTGCCAGCAGCTCCCGGGAGACCCAGTACTTC	CASSSRETQYF
17	TRBV10-3	-	TRBJ2-6	few	TGTGCCATCAGGGACCAGACAGGTCCCTTAGGGGCCAACGTCCTGACTTTC	CAIRDQTGPLGANVLTF
13	TRBV5-5	TRBD1	TRBJ2-1	-	TGTGCCAGCAGCTTGGGACAGGGGACTGAGCAGTTCTTC	CASSLGQGTEQFF
11	TRBV29-1	-	TRBJ2-7	-	TGCAGCGCCCTGACAGAATACGAGCAGTACTTC	CSALTEYEQYF
14	TRBV7-2	TRBD2	TRBJ2-1	-	TGTGCCAGCAGCTCGGGACTAGGATGGACTGAGCAGTTCTTC	CASSSGLGWTEQFF
15	TRBV3-1/TRBV3-2	-	TRBJ1-6	-	TGTGCCAGCAGTCTACAGGTGTTTAAGGATTCACCCCTCCACTTT	CASSLQVFKDSPLHF
13	TRBV15	TRBD2	TRBJ2-1	-	TGTGCCACCAGCAGGGGCGGGGGGCACGAGCAGTTCTTC	CATSRGGGHEQFF
14	TRBV6-5	TRBD1	TRBJ2-7	once	TGTGCCAGCGGAGGCGGGACAGGGTTTTACGAGCAGTACTTC	CASGGGTGFYEQYF
14	TRBV3-1/TRBV3-2	TRBD1	TRBJ2-1	-	TGTGCCAGCGGTCCCGGACAGGGGGCGTCTGAGCAGTTCTTC	CASGPGQGASEQFF
13	TRBV12-3/TRBV12-4	-	TRBJ1-5	-	TGTGCCAGCACCTGGAGTATGGGTCAGCCCCAGCATTTT	CASTWSMGQPQHF